Presented here are 27 T cell receptor beta chains from one specimen sequenced in a study of PD-1 blockade in classical Hodgkin lymphoma. Following autologous stem cell transplantation, relapse occurred in every patient, and exposure to brentuximab vedotin varied. Repertoires were generated with immunoSEQ multiplex PCR, while TCRdb's copy carries only in-frame clones and drops some. The sample carries tens of thousands of clones, over 65% recorded once. This specimen consisted of peripheral blood mononuclear cells (PBMCs), obtained before the second cycle of nivolumab. The source is a human donor with classical Hodgkin lymphoma.

Only a few counts were recorded for this clone. CDR3 in DNA: TGTGCCAGCAGTGCCGGGACAGGGGGCGCGAATGAAAAACTGTTTTTT. This codes for CASSAGTGGANEKLFF. The chain couples TRBV6-1 to TRBJ1-4; 12 bases are a match to TRBD1. The CDR3 is made up of 16 amino acids. Trimming at V came to 4 bases and at J to 5 bases, leaving 5 bases not matched to a gene. The V gene's germline CDR1 is MNHNS and CDR2 SASEGT.

V and J are TRBV2 and TRBJ2-7; 9 bases are shared with TRBD2. Germline trimming cut 7 bases from V and 1 base from J; bases unmatched to any gene: 5. The CDR3 is 14 amino acids. Germline V gene sequence: CDR1 SNHLY, CDR2 FYNNEI. CDR3 DNA sequence: TGTGCCAGCAAGTCGACTAGCGGATCCTACGAGCAGTACTTC. Amino acids: CASKSTSGSYEQYF. Full variable domain (missing parts from reference TRBV2 and TRBJ2-7): EPEVTQTPSHQVTQMGQEVILRCVPISNHLYFYWYRQILGQKVEFLVSFYNNEISEKSEIFDDQFSVERPDGSNFTLKIRSTKLEDSAMYFCASKSTSGSYEQYFGPGTRLTVT.

The chain recombines TRBV7-9 with TRBJ2-6; D not resolved. V dropped 6 bases and J dropped 2 bases, with 5 bases sitting between them. Germline assignment: CDR1 SEHNR and CDR2 FQNEAQ (reference sequence). The CDR3 runs to 13 residues. CDR3: CASRPAGANVLTF. Here the CDR3 DNA reads TGTGCCAGCAGACCAGCTGGGGCCAACGTCCTGACTTTC.

The chain links TRBV29-1 to TRBJ2-7; D remains ambiguous. The germline V gene has CDR1 SQVTM and CDR2 ANQGSEA. Trimming took 1 base from V and 0 from J, leaving 13 bases between them. The CDR3 covers 15 residues. The CDR3 is CSVEGVGFSSYEQYF. The CDR3, as DNA: TGCAGCGTTGAAGGGGTGGGGTTCAGCTCCTACGAGCAGTACTTC.

This chain connects TRBV27 to TRBJ2-1; tentatively, D is TRBD2 (5 bases). This CDR3 has 12 residues. CDR1 and CDR2 (germline): MNHEY, SMNVEV (reference sequence). Trimming left V 1 base short and J 9 bases short, with 7 bases between. The CDR3 protein is CASSLYGVEQFF. The CDR3 DNA follows: TGTGCCAGCAGTTTATACGGGGTTGAGCAGTTCTTC.

The chain employs TRBV21-1 and TRBJ2-7; the table's TRBD2 call for D was not verified on the DNA. TRBV21-1 is a pseudogene segment. The CDR3 is made up of 15 amino acids. The CDR3 here is CASSERAGVTYEQYF. The CDR3 coding sequence is TGTGCCAGCAGCGAACGGGCCGGGGTGACCTACGAGCAGTACTTC.

CDR3 protein: CASSLVRGSSYNEQFF. As DNA, the CDR3 is TGTGCCAGCAGCTTAGTAAGAGGGAGCTCCTACAATGAGCAGTTCTTC. The chain has TRBV7-2 and TRBJ2-1; TRBD2 is a possible D gene (5 bases). V shed 1 base and J shed 0 bases, with 10 bases lying between them. The CDR3 covers 16 residues. Looked up from germline, CDR1 is SGHTA and CDR2 is FQGNSA. The complete variable domain, with remaining parts taken from reference TRBV7-2 and TRBJ2-1, reads GAGVSQSPSNKVTEKGKDVELRCDPISGHTALYWYRQSLGQGLEFLIYFQGNSAPDKSGLPSDRFSAERTGGSVSTLTIQRTQQEDSAVYLCASSLVRGSSYNEQFFGPGTRLTVL.

V usage is TRBV6-5 and J usage is TRBJ2-3; tentatively, D is TRBD2 (5 bases). Trimming removed 7 bases from V and 5 bases from J, with 7 bases in between. The CDR3 sequence is 11 residues long. Germline CDR1 MNHEY, CDR2 SVGAGI. The DNA of the CDR3 is TGTGCCAGCAAACGGGAAGATACGCAGTATTTT. Translated: CASKREDTQYF.

This clone appeared a single time. The J gene is TRBJ2-3, the V gene TRBV12-5; D perhaps matches TRBD1 (6 bases). This CDR3 region has 15 residues. Germline V gives CDR1 LGHNT, CDR2 FRNRAP. Trimming took off 5 bases at V and 3 bases at J, with 15 bases between the two ends. The chain's CDR3 is CASGTMTGRTDTQYF. The CDR3 DNA reads TGTGCTAGTGGTACCATGACAGGTCGGACAGATACGCAGTATTTT.

The V call is TRBV7-5, the J call TRBJ1-1; the D segment call TRBD1 is taken from the table without a DNA check. TRBV7-5 corresponds to a pseudogene. The CDR3 runs to 15 residues. The CDR3 loop is CARSWRGLPNTEAFF. The DNA of the CDR3 is TGTGCCAGAAGCTGGAGGGGGCTACCGAACACTGAAGCTTTCTTT.

The chain joins TRBV19 to TRBJ2-7; 12 bases are a match to TRBD2. This CDR3 has 17 residues. Germline V lookup: CDR1 LNHDA, CDR2 SQIVND (reference sequence). With 1 base clipped from V and 7 bases from J, the junction kept 11 bases outside the gene matches. CDR3 in amino acids: CASSIGHRLAGVREQYF. The CDR3 DNA is TGTGCCAGTAGTATAGGCCATAGACTAGCGGGAGTCCGGGAGCAGTACTTC.

The rearrangement links TRBV27 to TRBJ1-5; D is unclear. V was clipped by 5 bases and J by 0 bases, with 8 bases between them. Germline lookup yields CDR1 MNHEY and CDR2 SMNVEV (reference sequence). The CDR3 consists of 14 residues. The CDR3 loop reads CASSPTDSNQPQHF. CDR3 coding DNA: TGTGCCAGCAGTCCTACGGATAGCAATCAGCCCCAGCATTTT.

The CDR3 nucleotides read TGTGCCAGCACCTCGGGACTCCCGAACACTGAAGCTTTCTTT. It codes for CASTSGLPNTEAFF. The genes are TRBV25-1 and TRBJ1-1, with a weak D call TRBD1 (5 bases). Germline assignment: CDR1 MGHDK and CDR2 SYGVNS. With 7 bases removed from V and 1 base from J, the gap between germline ends came to 13 bases. This CDR3 region has 14 residues. Based on the CDR3 plus reference TRBV25-1 and TRBJ1-1, the full variable domain is EADIYQTPRYLVIGTGKKITLECSQTMGHDKMYWYQQDPGMELHLIHYSYGVNSTEKGDLSSESTVSRIRTEHFPLTLESARPSHTSQYLCASTSGLPNTEAFFGQGTRLTVV.

The chain recombines TRBV10-3 with TRBJ1-4, with TRBD1 matching 8 bases. From germline, CDR1 is ENHRY and CDR2 SYGVKD. The CDR3 covers 14 residues. Trimming took 11 bases from V and 6 from J; bases not matched to a gene: 11. CDR3 nucleotide sequence: TGTGCCTCCGGCCGGACAGGGTGGGATGAAAAACTGTTTTTT. As protein: CASGRTGWDEKLFF.

This clone has only a few counts. This rearrangement joins TRBV6-6 to TRBJ2-2; no reliable D call. V dropped 6 bases and J dropped 7 bases, with 9 bases sitting between them. CDR3 size: 12 residues. Germline loops: CDR1 MNHNY, CDR2 SVGAGI (reference sequence). The CDR3 nucleotides read TGTGCCAGCAGAGAAACCGTCGGGGAGCTGTTTTTT. Translation: CASRETVGELFF.

The chain employs TRBV30 and TRBJ1-1; D uncertain. V lost 5 bases to trimming and J lost 1 base, with 8 bases between them. The CDR3 length is 12 residues. CDR1 GTSNPN and CDR2 SVGIG come from the germline V gene (reference sequence). In nucleotides, the CDR3 is TGTGCCTGGGGGCCAAGGAACACTGAAGCTTTCTTT. It is translated as CAWGPRNTEAFF. Full variable domain (missing parts from reference TRBV30 and TRBJ1-1): SQTIHQWPATLVQPVGSPLSLECTVEGTSNPNLYWYRQAAGRGLQLLFYSVGIGQISSEVPQNLSASRPQDRQFILSSKKLLLSDSGFYLCAWGPRNTEAFFGQGTRLTVV.

V usage is TRBV9 and J usage is TRBJ1-2; 9 positions agree with TRBD1. Germline V gene sequence: CDR1 SGDLS, CDR2 YYNGEE. The CDR3 extends over 17 amino acids. After removal of 0 bases from V and 4 bases from J, the junction contained 10 bases not matched to a gene. CDR3: CASSVGRGTGITYGYTF. In DNA form, the CDR3 reads TGTGCCAGCAGCGTAGGACGAGGGACAGGGATTACCTATGGCTACACCTTC.

This chain joins TRBV29-1 and TRBJ1-2, with D hard to call. The CDR3 length is 12 residues. CDR1 and CDR2 from the germline V gene are SQVTM and ANQGSEA. Trimming left V 7 bases short and J 4 bases short, with 13 bases between. CDR3 sequence: CSADKGIYGYTF. The CDR3 nucleotides are TGCAGCGCCGACAAGGGTATCTATGGCTACACCTTC.

The CDR3 DNA reads TGTGCCAGCAGTCCCGGGACAGGGGGGGGAATGACTGAAGCTTTCTTT. Amino acids: CASSPGTGGGMTEAFF. The chain combines TRBV2 with TRBJ1-1; 11 nucleotides line up with TRBD1. Germline-derived CDR1 and CDR2 are SNHLY and FYNNEI. V lost 5 bases and J lost 5; bases outside the gene matches: 10. This CDR3 region has 16 residues.

J is TRBJ2-3 and V is TRBV28; possible D gene TRBD2, 6 bases. The CDR3 has 12 residues. Deletions cut 7 bases from V and 7 bases from J, with 12 bases between. The germline CDR1 and CDR2 sequences are MDHEN and SYDVKM. For the CDR3, the DNA is TGTGCCAGCAATGGGAGGTCCAATACGCAGTATTTT. It translates to CASNGRSNTQYF. Supplemented by reference TRBV28 and TRBJ2-3, the full variable domain reads DVKVTQSSRYLVKRTGEKVFLECVQDMDHENMFWYRQDPGLGLRLIYFSYDVKMKEKGDIPEGYSVSREKKERFSLILESASTNQTSMYLCASNGRSNTQYFGPGTRLTVL.

This clone has only one observation. The chain combines TRBV5-4 with TRBJ1-1; the D gene is possibly TRBD1 (5 bases). This CDR3 has 14 residues. Trimming took 6 bases from V and 3 from J, leaving 15 bases between them. Germline CDR1 SGHNT, CDR2 YYREEE (reference sequence). The CDR3 DNA is TGTGCCAGCACCCGGGGGGTTTTCGACACTGAAGCTTTCTTT. This sequence encodes CASTRGVFDTEAFF.

In its sample, this clone was seen once. Written as DNA, the CDR3 is TGTGCCAGCAGTCTACTAGCGGGGGGAACAGATACGCAGTATTTT. Translated: CASSLLAGGTDTQYF. The V call is TRBV6-1, the J call TRBJ2-3; 12 nucleotides line up with TRBD2. From germline, CDR1 is MNHNS and CDR2 SASEGT. V lost 5 bases and J lost 3; bases outside the gene matches: 3. The CDR3 is 15 amino acids.

The rearrangement uses TRBV5-4 and TRBJ1-1; D uncertain. CDR1 and CDR2 (germline): SGHNT, YYREEE (reference sequence). V lost 1 base and J 1 base, leaving 5 bases between the germline ends. This CDR3 spans 13 amino acids. CDR3 protein: CASSLWGNTEAFF. DNA for the CDR3: TGTGCCAGCAGCTTGTGGGGGAACACTGAAGCTTTCTTT.

This rearrangement joins TRBV6-1 to TRBJ2-1, with 12 bases lining up with TRBD2. The CDR3 has 15 residues. Germline V gene data show CDR1 as MNHNS and CDR2 as SASEGT. J was trimmed by 10 bases and V by 5 bases; bases with no gene match: 9. CDR3 residues: CASSKGLAGPREQFF. The CDR3 DNA is TGTGCCAGCAGTAAAGGACTAGCGGGGCCCAGGGAGCAGTTCTTC.

The CDR3 spells CASSLVRVGANVLTF. The CDR3 bases are TGTGCCAGCAGCTTAGTGCGGGTTGGGGCCAACGTCCTGACTTTC. The rearrangement links TRBV7-8 to TRBJ2-6; tentative D call: TRBD2 (5 bases). CDR1 and CDR2 from the germline V gene are SGHVS and FQNEAQ. There are 15 residues in the CDR3. V lost 1 base and J lost 3, with 7 bases in between.

The chain couples TRBV19 to TRBJ2-1, with D perhaps matching TRBD2 (6 bases). CDR3 length equals 15 residues. V was shortened by 6 bases and J by 8 bases, with 20 bases between the two germline ends. Germline loops: CDR1 LNHDA, CDR2 SQIVND (reference sequence). CDR3 amino acids: CASRGGQGGGDEQFF. In DNA, the CDR3 is TGTGCCAGTAGGGGCGGCCAGGGAGGCGGGGATGAGCAGTTCTTC.

This sequence joins TRBV5-5 and TRBJ1-1; no reliable D call. V lost 5 bases to trimming and J lost 3 bases, with 20 bases between them. The CDR3 is 16 residues long. The germline gives CDR1 SGHKS, CDR2 YYEKEE (reference sequence). The CDR3 loop reads CASRGGTDNYYTEAFF. CDR3 nucleotide sequence: TGTGCCAGCAGGGGTGGCACAGACAACTACTACACTGAAGCTTTCTTT.